A selection of T cell receptor beta chains follows, all from one sample in a study of blood T cell repertoires in COVID-19. The data were produced by immunoSEQ multiplex PCR, yet TCRdb's version contains in-frame clones alone and is incomplete. The sample records approximately 150,000 clones, 81% being singletons. The sequenced sample was PBMCs or T cells enriched from blood (not recorded which). Receptors originate from a woman aged 40 to 55 with acute COVID-19. CDR3s include the opening cysteine and the closing phenylalanine or tryptophan. A D gene is named only where the DNA matches it firmly. Clone size is stated in some rows and not others, as once, few, many or a class when expanded.

j_call	d_call	v_call	clone_size	cdr3_aa	cdr3_nt
TRBJ2-7	TRBD2	TRBV9	NA	CASSPRLAGGDEQYF	TGTGCCAGCAGCCCACGACTAGCGGGAGGGGACGAGCAGTACTTC
TRBJ1-2	NA	TRBV7-9	NA	CASSLEHGYGYTF	TGTGCCAGCAGCTTAGAGCACGGGTATGGCTACACCTTC
TRBJ1-5	NA	TRBV24-1	NA	CATSENTNQPQHF	TGTGCCACCAGTGAAAACACCAATCAGCCCCAGCATTTT
TRBJ1-1	NA	TRBV2	NA	CASAWAQGTENTEAFF	TGTGCCAGCGCCTGGGCCCAGGGTACGGAGAACACTGAAGCTTTCTTT
TRBJ2-7	TRBD1	TRBV7-6	NA	CASSRGQGPYEQYF	TGTGCCAGCAGCCGTGGACAGGGCCCCTACGAGCAGTACTTC
TRBJ1-5	NA	TRBV2	NA	CASSLDVPSGEPQHF	TGTGCCAGCAGTCTAGACGTCCCCAGCGGGGAGCCCCAGCATTTT
TRBJ2-3	TRBD2	TRBV6-4	many	CASSDGTSGTDTQYF	TGTGCCAGCAGTGACGGGACTAGCGGCACAGATACGCAGTATTTT
TRBJ1-1	NA	TRBV27	NA	CASSLETGFNTEAFF	TGTGCCAGCAGTTTAGAAACGGGGTTCAACACTGAAGCTTTCTTT
TRBJ1-4	TRBD1	TRBV18	NA	CASSPQTGGVEKLFF	TGTGCCAGCTCACCCCAGACAGGGGGCGTTGAAAAACTGTTTTTT
TRBJ2-1	TRBD2	TRBV15	few	CATSRDREGHNEQFF	TGTGCCACCAGCAGAGATCGGGAGGGCCACAATGAGCAGTTCTTC
TRBJ2-1	NA	TRBV7-8	NA	CASSPGTNEQFF	TGTGCCAGCAGCCCCGGGACTAATGAGCAGTTCTTC
TRBJ2-5	NA	TRBV19	many	CASSPSGLKETQYF	TGTGCCAGTAGCCCGTCCGGGTTGAAAGAGACCCAGTACTTC
TRBJ2-7	NA	TRBV4-1	NA	CASSSRQAASYEQYF	TGCGCCAGCAGCTCTCGACAGGCGGCATCCTACGAGCAGTACTTC
TRBJ2-7	TRBD2	TRBV6-5	NA	CASRRNSGRVEQYF	TGTGCCAGCAGACGTAATAGCGGGAGGGTTGAGCAGTACTTC
TRBJ1-1	TRBD1	TRBV2	once	CASIGQGATEAFF	TGTGCCAGCATAGGACAGGGGGCCACTGAAGCTTTCTTT
TRBJ2-5	NA	TRBV12-3/TRBV12-4	NA	CASTTRGRETQYF	TGTGCCAGCACTACTAGAGGGAGAGAGACCCAGTACTTC
TRBJ1-2	NA	TRBV6-5	many	CASSYSKTGGYTF	TGTGCCAGCAGTTACTCGAAGACTGGGGGCTACACCTTC
TRBJ1-4	NA	TRBV7-9	once	CASSLALEVNEKLFF	TGTGCCAGCAGCTTAGCGCTAGAAGTTAATGAAAAACTGTTTTTT
TRBJ1-1	NA	TRBV19	NA	CASSIVAGGSTEAFF	TGTGCCAGTAGTATAGTAGCGGGTGGGAGCACTGAAGCTTTCTTT